The rows below give T cell receptor beta chains drawn from one sample of a study of cytomegalovirus exposure and HLA in healthy donors. Clones were read by immunoSEQ multiplex PCR, and TCRdb kept only the in-frame ones, dropping some. The table records around 150,000 clones, 80% to 90% of them present only once. The sequenced material came from PBMCs. The source is a woman under 30 in good health and CMV-seronegative. CDR3s include the opening cysteine and the closing phenylalanine or tryptophan. The D gene is left open where the match is weak. Clone size is shown for a subset of rows, as once, few, many or a class of expanded clone.

D gene: .
clone size: many
J gene: TRBJ1-2
V gene: TRBV28
CDR3 DNA: TGTGCCAGCAGTTTAGCGAACTATGGCTACACCTTC
CDR3 protein: CASSLANYGYTF

D gene: .
clone size: once
J gene: TRBJ1-3
V gene: TRBV7-2
CDR3 DNA: TGTGCCAGCAGAACGACAAACTCTGGAAACACCATATATTTT
CDR3 protein: CASRTTNSGNTIYF

D gene: TRBD1
clone size: .
J gene: TRBJ2-2
V gene: TRBV5-1
CDR3 DNA: TGCGCCAGCAGCTTTTGTGGGACAGGCGATTGCACCGGGGAGCTGTTTTTT
CDR3 protein: CASSFCGTGDCTGELFF

D gene: .
clone size: .
J gene: TRBJ2-2
V gene: TRBV15
CDR3 DNA: TGTGCCACCAGCAGGTCCACCGGGAGTACGAACACCGGGGAGCTGTTTTTT
CDR3 protein: CATSRSTGSTNTGELFF

D gene: TRBD2
clone size: many
J gene: TRBJ2-3
V gene: TRBV6-4
CDR3 DNA: TGTGCCAGCAGTGACGGGACTAGCGGGACAGATACGCAGTATTTT
CDR3 protein: CASSDGTSGTDTQYF

D gene: .
clone size: .
J gene: TRBJ2-1
V gene: TRBV5-4
CDR3 DNA: TGTGCCAGCAGCGTAGACTCGACCGGCGAGCAGTTCTTC
CDR3 protein: CASSVDSTGEQFF

D gene: .
clone size: .
J gene: TRBJ2-1
V gene: TRBV21-1
CDR3 DNA: TGTGCCAGCGTGATAGCGGGGAAGAGCTCCTACAATGAGCAGTTCTTC
CDR3 protein: CASVIAGKSSYNEQFF

D gene: TRBD1
clone size: once
J gene: TRBJ1-1
V gene: TRBV25-1
CDR3 DNA: TGTGCCAGCAGCTCGACAGGGGGCATCACTGAAGCTTTCTTT
CDR3 protein: CASSSTGGITEAFF

D gene: .
clone size: .
J gene: TRBJ2-1
V gene: TRBV4-3
CDR3 DNA: TGCGCCAGCAGCCAAGGATCAGCGGCAAATGAGCAGTTCTTC
CDR3 protein: CASSQGSAANEQFF

D gene: .
clone size: .
J gene: TRBJ2-5
V gene: TRBV5-4
CDR3 DNA: TGTGCCAGCAGCTTGGCGGGGTTTGGCAGCGAGACCCAGTACTTC
CDR3 protein: CASSLAGFGSETQYF

D gene: TRBD1
clone size: .
J gene: TRBJ2-7
V gene: TRBV19
CDR3 DNA: TGTGCCAGTAGTATGGGGACAGCCTCCTACGAGCAGTACTTC
CDR3 protein: CASSMGTASYEQYF

D gene: .
clone size: .
J gene: TRBJ1-3
V gene: TRBV27
CDR3 DNA: TGTGCCAGCAGTATCTCGGCAGCGCTTGCCGGAAACACCATATATTTT
CDR3 protein: CASSISAALAGNTIYF

D gene: .
clone size: .
J gene: TRBJ2-1
V gene: TRBV7-2
CDR3 DNA: TGTGCCAGCAGCTCCGACAGAAACCTTTACAATGAGCAGTTCTTC
CDR3 protein: CASSSDRNLYNEQFF

D gene: .
clone size: few
J gene: TRBJ1-4
V gene: TRBV2
CDR3 DNA: TGTGCCAGCTCACCGGGGGGAAAACTGTTTTTT
CDR3 protein: CASSPGGKLFF

D gene: TRBD2
clone size: .
J gene: TRBJ2-7
V gene: TRBV2
CDR3 DNA: TGTGCCAGCAAAGGTAATAGCGGGCACCGCTCCTACGAGCAGTACTTC
CDR3 protein: CASKGNSGHRSYEQYF

D gene: .
clone size: few
J gene: TRBJ1-2
V gene: TRBV5-1
CDR3 DNA: TGCGCCAGCAGCTTCCACGGACAGTCCGAAGGCTACACCTTC
CDR3 protein: CASSFHGQSEGYTF

D gene: TRBD1
clone size: once
J gene: TRBJ2-7
V gene: TRBV7-2
CDR3 DNA: TGTGCCAGCAGCTTAGCAGGGACAGTACGCTACGAGCAGTACTTC
CDR3 protein: CASSLAGTVRYEQYF

D gene: .
clone size: .
J gene: TRBJ2-7
V gene: TRBV7-9
CDR3 DNA: TGTGCCAGCAACCCGCCGGGACAAACCCCCTTTGCCTACGAGCAGTACTTC
CDR3 protein: CASNPPGQTPFAYEQYF

D gene: .
clone size: .
J gene: TRBJ2-1
V gene: TRBV14
CDR3 DNA: TGTGCCAGCAGCCAAGAACGGGGGATTGAGCAGTTCTTC
CDR3 protein: CASSQERGIEQFF

D gene: TRBD1
clone size: once
J gene: TRBJ2-7
V gene: TRBV4-1
CDR3 DNA: TGCGCCAGCAGCCCCGGACAGGCGAACTACGAGCAGTACTTC
CDR3 protein: CASSPGQANYEQYF

D gene: .
clone size: once
J gene: TRBJ1-4
V gene: TRBV2
CDR3 DNA: TGTGCCAGCAGTGAACTCACAGCAACTAATGAAAAACTGTTTTTT
CDR3 protein: CASSELTATNEKLFF

D gene: .
clone size: .
J gene: TRBJ1-2
V gene: TRBV6-5
CDR3 DNA: TGTGCCAGCAGTTCCAGAAACTATGGCTACACCTTC
CDR3 protein: CASSSRNYGYTF

D gene: .
clone size: few
J gene: TRBJ2-7
V gene: TRBV5-4
CDR3 DNA: TGTGCCAGCAGCCAGGACACCCTGGGGGAGCAGTACTTC
CDR3 protein: CASSQDTLGEQYF

D gene: .
clone size: .
J gene: TRBJ1-2
V gene: TRBV7-9
CDR3 DNA: TGTGCCAGCAGCTTAGTGGCAGGCACCTATGGCTACACCTTC
CDR3 protein: CASSLVAGTYGYTF

D gene: .
clone size: .
J gene: TRBJ1-3
V gene: TRBV5-1
CDR3 DNA: TGCGCCAGCAGCTACGTGTTAGGGGGAATTGGAAACACCATATATTTT
CDR3 protein: CASSYVLGGIGNTIYF

D gene: .
clone size: .
J gene: TRBJ1-1
V gene: TRBV5-8
CDR3 DNA: TGTGCCAGCAGCGTAGAACCCCTAGGAGGCTCTGAAGCTTTCTTT
CDR3 protein: CASSVEPLGGSEAFF

D gene: TRBD2
clone size: .
J gene: TRBJ2-5
V gene: TRBV5-1
CDR3 DNA: TGCGCCAGCAGCTCGGGACTAGCGGGAGGGCCTGGAGAGACCCAGTACTTC
CDR3 protein: CASSSGLAGGPGETQYF

D gene: TRBD1
clone size: .
J gene: TRBJ1-2
V gene: TRBV4-3
CDR3 DNA: TGCGCCAGCAGAAAGTCCGGGACAGGGGGCCGGGGCTATGGCTACACCTTC
CDR3 protein: CASRKSGTGGRGYGYTF

D gene: .
clone size: .
J gene: TRBJ2-7
V gene: TRBV6-5
CDR3 DNA: TGTGCCAGCAGTTACTCCAGGGGAAACTACGAGCAGTACTTC
CDR3 protein: CASSYSRGNYEQYF

D gene: TRBD1
clone size: .
J gene: TRBJ2-5
V gene: TRBV5-1
CDR3 DNA: TGCGCCAGCAGCCCCCAGACAGGGTGGGAAGAGACCCAGTACTTC
CDR3 protein: CASSPQTGWEETQYF

D gene: TRBD1
clone size: .
J gene: TRBJ1-5
V gene: TRBV4-3
CDR3 DNA: TGCGCCAGCAGCCACACCACAGGGGACTCCAATCAGCCCCAGCATTTT
CDR3 protein: CASSHTTGDSNQPQHF

D gene: TRBD1
clone size: .
J gene: TRBJ2-7
V gene: TRBV5-8
CDR3 DNA: TGTGCCAGCAGCTTGGCCAAGGGACAGGGGTTCTACGAGCAGTACTTC
CDR3 protein: CASSLAKGQGFYEQYF